The present TCR beta chain was sequenced within a study of spatial heterogeneity in lung cancer. At the level of the study: More beta-chain than alpha-chain sequences were consistently detected. TCR and UMI combinations that were unique each appeared, on average, more than ten times in raw reads.

This clonotype has more than one count but fewer than ten. The library protocol tagged each TCR cDNA with a unique molecular identifier. MiXCR, run by TCRdb on the 5' RACE reads, gives a single entry per CDR3 protein. The sample includes 10,000 to 15,000 distinct CDR3 sequences, roughly 6.2% of them seen just once. CDR1 and CDR2 (germline): SGHVS, FNYEAQ. Trimming removed 5 bases from V and 1 base from J; junction bases left unmatched: 2. This CDR3 has 15 amino acids. Time point noted: sample taken at primary tumor resection. Researchers sequenced whole RNA taken from tumor, nontumor lung or frozen PBMC without sorting. A total of fewer than 80 untreated early-stage non-small cell lung cancer patients served as donors.

This chain connects TRBV7-6 to TRBJ2-2, with TRBD1 identical over 9 bases. Material: normal lung tissue next to the tumor, obtained at surgery. The TCR sequence derives from a male donor with early-stage non-small cell lung cancer. DNA of the CDR3: TGTGCCAGCAGCAGGGGACAGGGGAACACCGGGGAGCTGTTTTTT. This translates into CASSRGQGNTGELFF.